The 21 T cell receptor beta chains reported below all come from one sample, sequenced in a study of T cells after yellow fever vaccination. Via MiXCR, TCRdb re-called the 5' RACE reads, giving one row per CDR3 protein. Counted here are about 320,000 distinct CDR3 sequences, around 10% occurring once; the ten biggest clones make up roughly 3%. The specimen comprised CD4+ T cells sorted from PBMCs, sampled 45 days after the yellow fever booster vaccination. These receptors were obtained from a man aged 18-30 years who received the YFV17D yellow fever vaccine.

This clonotype occurred a few times. This chain links TRBV29-1 with TRBJ1-1; the D is unclear. The V gene's germline CDR1 is SQVTM and CDR2 ANQGSEA. V lost 3 bases and J 1 base, leaving 6 bases between the germline ends. This CDR3 spans 12 amino acids. CDR3 amino acids: CSVDRGNTEAFF. The CDR3, as DNA: TGCAGCGTTGACAGAGGGAACACTGAAGCTTTCTTT.

This clonotype was seen at least ten times. V gene TRBV12-3 or TRBV12-4 combines with J gene TRBJ2-3; the D is unclear. Trimming pared 5 bases from V and 4 bases from J, leaving 10 bases between. The CDR3 is 13 amino acids. The CDR3 DNA is TGTGCCAGCAGTGTCCTTCTCGCAGATACGCAGTATTTT. Residues: CASSVLLADTQYF.

CDR3 sequence: CSAMDSYNEQFF. CDR3 nucleotides: TGCAGTGCTATGGACTCCTACAATGAGCAGTTCTTC. This rearrangement joins TRBV20-1 to TRBJ2-1, with D unclear. The germline gives CDR1 DFQATT, CDR2 SNEGSKA (reference sequence). CDR3 length equals 12 residues. Trimming shortened V by 4 bases and J by 0 bases, and 4 bases separated the two germline ends.

The V and J genes are TRBV20-1 and TRBJ2-2; 11 positions agree with TRBD1. The CDR3 is made up of 16 amino acids. After removal of 1 base from V and 4 bases from J, the junction contained 5 bases not matched to a gene. CDR1 is DFQATT and CDR2 is SNEGSKA in the germline V gene (reference sequence). The DNA of the CDR3 is TGCAGTGCTAGAGGAACCGGGACAGGGGGCACCGGGGAGCTGTTTTTT. Amino acid sequence: CSARGTGTGGTGELFF.

The chain has TRBV4-1 and TRBJ2-3; D might be TRBD1 or TRBD2, each matching 5 bases. This CDR3 contains 15 residues. V was pared by 0 bases and J by 6 bases, with 13 bases between. Germline-derived CDR1 and CDR2 are MGHRA and YSYEKL. The CDR3 loop reads CASSQDRGAPDTQYF. CDR3 bases: TGCGCCAGCAGCCAAGATAGAGGGGCCCCTGATACGCAGTATTTT.

In this sample, this clonotype turned up many times. The V call is TRBV6-5, the J call TRBJ2-1; the match to TRBD1 covers 10 bases. This CDR3 has 14 amino acids. After removal of 6 bases from V and 7 bases from J, the junction contained 6 bases not matched to a gene. In germline, CDR1 is MNHEY, CDR2 SVGAGI. In nucleotides, the CDR3 is TGTGCCAGCAGGAGGGACAGGGGCGGGAATGAGCAGTTCTTC. It is translated as CASRRDRGGNEQFF.

The chain joins TRBV4-1 to TRBJ2-4, with 7 positions matching TRBD1. CDR1 is MGHRA and CDR2 is YSYEKL in the germline V gene. This CDR3 spans 16 amino acids. V lost 3 bases to trimming and J lost 1 base; unmatched junction nucleotides: 6. The CDR3 DNA is TGCGCCAGCAGCCACCAGGGGGAAGTTGCCAAAAACATTCAGTACTTC. Translation gives CASSHQGEVAKNIQYF.

There are a few counts of this clonotype. The rearrangement links TRBV20-1 to TRBJ2-3; D is tentatively TRBD1 or TRBD2 (5 bases each). Trimming took 6 bases from V and 1 from J, leaving 17 bases between them. This CDR3 has 15 residues. Germline lookup yields CDR1 DFQATT and CDR2 SNEGSKA (reference sequence). CDR3 residues: CSAPGPTRGTDTQYF. For the CDR3, the DNA is TGCAGTGCCCCGGGACCCACAAGGGGCACAGATACGCAGTATTTT.

This clonotype was observed many times. This chain uses TRBV27 with TRBJ2-3; the match to TRBD2 covers 9 bases. There are 16 residues in the CDR3. The J segment lost 4 bases and the V segment lost 1 base, leaving 6 bases of the junction unmatched. CDR1 and CDR2 (germline): MNHEY, SMNVEV (reference sequence). CDR3 protein: CASSLFPAGGADTQYF. CDR3 DNA sequence: TGTGCCAGCAGTTTATTCCCAGCGGGGGGTGCAGATACGCAGTATTTT.

This clonotype is a singleton in its sample. The genes are TRBV6-2 or TRBV6-3 and TRBJ2-5, with 8 nucleotides matching TRBD2. The V and J ends lost 2 bases and 1 base, in that order; junction bases with no gene match: 3. The CDR3 is made up of 15 amino acids. Germline CDR1 reads MNHEY; CDR2 reads SVGEGT. CDR3 sequence: CASSYHTSGQETQYF. The CDR3 DNA sequence: TGTGCCAGCAGTTACCACACTAGCGGCCAAGAGACCCAGTACTTC.

The chain has TRBV6-6 and TRBJ2-7; perhaps TRBD1 as D (6 bases). V lost 7 bases and J 5 bases, leaving 18 bases between the germline ends. Looked up from germline, CDR1 is MNHNY and CDR2 is SVGAGI (reference sequence). The CDR3 spans 14 residues. The CDR3 nucleotides are TGTGCCAGCATCCAGGGGCCGGGGCGTCACGAGCAGTACTTC. It translates to CASIQGPGRHEQYF.

This chain links TRBV12-3 or TRBV12-4 with TRBJ2-5, with 9 bases fitting TRBD1. The junction had 14 bases not matched to a gene; V was cut back by 4 bases and J by 5 bases. The CDR3 totals 17 residues. The CDR3 spells CASSSHGGTGGRETQYF. In nucleotides, the CDR3 is TGTGCCAGCAGTTCCCACGGGGGTACAGGGGGCAGGGAGACCCAGTACTTC.

The table lists this clonotype with a few counts. J is TRBJ2-7 and V is TRBV20-1; D is undetermined. The V end was cut by 0 bases, the J end by 6 bases, with 6 bases between. Germline loops: CDR1 DFQATT, CDR2 SNEGSKA (reference sequence). This CDR3 comprises 11 residues. CDR3 DNA sequence: TGCAGTGCTAGAGAAGGTGGCGAGCAGTACTTC. It translates to CSAREGGEQYF.

The gene calls are TRBV11-2 and TRBJ1-1; D is undetermined. Germline assignment: CDR1 SGHAT and CDR2 FQNNGV. This CDR3 is 15 amino acids long. The V end lost 5 bases, the J end lost 1 base, and 14 bases lay between the germline ends. CDR3 region: CASSTIRVGNTEAFF. Written as DNA, the CDR3 is TGTGCCAGCAGCACTATCCGTGTGGGGAACACTGAAGCTTTCTTT.

This clonotype was recorded a few times. The CDR3 loop reads CASSRDGDYGYTF. The CDR3 DNA follows: TGCGCCAGCAGCCGGGATGGAGACTATGGCTACACCTTC. J is TRBJ1-2 and V is TRBV5-1; D remains ambiguous. This CDR3 region has 13 residues. The germline V and J ends were trimmed by 4 bases and 3 bases, with 10 bases remaining between them. The germline gives CDR1 SGHRS, CDR2 YFSETQ. Full variable domain (rest looked up from reference TRBV5-1 and TRBJ1-2): KAGVTQTPRYLIKTRGQQVTLSCSPISGHRSVSWYQQTPGQGLQFLFEYFSETQRNKGNFPGRFSGRQFSNSRSEMNVSTLELGDSALYLCASSRDGDYGYTFGSGTRLTVV.

The chain employs TRBV6-4 and TRBJ2-1; TRBD2 agrees at 8 bases. Losses at the gene ends were 1 base for V and 0 bases for J; bases not matched to a gene: 2. Per germline, CDR1 MRHNA and CDR2 SNTAGT. The CDR3 has 16 residues. This CDR3 is CASSDFGTSSYNEQFF. The CDR3 coding sequence is TGTGCCAGCAGTGACTTCGGGACTAGCTCCTACAATGAGCAGTTCTTC.

V is TRBV5-6 and J is TRBJ1-1; D uncertain. This CDR3 has 12 amino acids. The V end was cut by 1 base, the J end by 7 bases, with 8 bases between. Germline-derived CDR1 and CDR2 are SGHDT and YYEEEE. The CDR3, as DNA: TGTGCCAGCAGCTTGCCCCCGCTTGAAGCTTTCTTT. Its protein is CASSLPPLEAFF.

This clonotype was seen a few times. The rearrangement links TRBV7-2 to TRBJ2-3, with D possibly being TRBD1 (5 bases). The CDR3 is made up of 13 amino acids. The V and J ends lost 5 bases and 4 bases respectively, with 10 bases between them. In germline, CDR1 is SGHTA, CDR2 FQGNSA. Here the CDR3 reads CASSMLGPDTQYF. The CDR3 region has the DNA TGTGCCAGCAGCATGCTGGGGCCAGATACGCAGTATTTT.

The J gene is TRBJ2-5, the V gene TRBV4-1; TRBD2 agrees at 11 bases. There are 18 residues in the CDR3. V dropped 3 bases and J dropped 5; count of bases not matched to a gene: 14. The germline V gene encodes CDR1 MGHRA and CDR2 YSYEKL. The CDR3 loop is CASSQGGTASGGMETQYF. CDR3 bases: TGCGCCAGCAGCCAGGGTGGGACCGCTAGCGGGGGGATGGAGACCCAGTACTTC.

The sample holds many counts of this clonotype. The rearrangement joins TRBV5-1 to TRBJ2-5; 7 nucleotides match TRBD1. Trimming took 4 bases from V and 4 from J; bases not matched to a gene: 10. Germline V gene data show CDR1 as SGHRS and CDR2 as YFSETQ. This CDR3 has 15 amino acids. The CDR3 DNA is TGCGCCAGCAGCCACGGGGCAGCAGGGGGAGAGACCCAGTACTTC. Translated: CASSHGAAGGETQYF. Drawing the rest from reference TRBV5-1 and TRBJ2-5, the complete variable domain is KAGVTQTPRYLIKTRGQQVTLSCSPISGHRSVSWYQQTPGQGLQFLFEYFSETQRNKGNFPGRFSGRQFSNSRSEMNVSTLELGDSALYLCASSHGAAGGETQYFGPGTRLLVL.

This clonotype was seen a few times. This sequence joins TRBV19 and TRBJ2-6; D not resolved. Trimming left V 7 bases short and J 0 bases short, with 4 bases between. The CDR3 contains 13 residues. The germline CDR1 and CDR2 sequences are LNHDA and SQIVND (reference sequence). In nucleotides, the CDR3 is TGTGCCAGTACTGTCTCTGGGGCCAACGTCCTGACTTTC. Amino acids: CASTVSGANVLTF.